Sequencing of this T cell receptor (beta chain) was carried out in a study of shared clonotypes between healthy human individuals. Only CD45RO-negative cells positively selected for CCR7 counted as naive CD8 cells, so terminally differentiated effector memory CD45RA+ cells were excluded. Sequencing was at deep level. Sequencing was performed with immunoSEQ multiplex PCR; in TCRdb, only in-frame clones are kept and a portion is missing. The profile shows roughly 550,000 clones, roughly 95% of them singletons. The V and J ends lost 4 bases and 5 bases, in that order; junction bases with no gene match: 14. Germline V gene lookup returns CDR1 SGHRS and CDR2 YFSETQ. The CDR3 spans 16 residues.

The source of this sequence is a woman in her 30s in good health. The V call is TRBV5-1, the J call TRBJ2-7, with 8 bases aligning to TRBD2. The specimen was naive CD8+ T cells sorted from blood. The CDR3 here is CASSETLAGTAHEQYF. In nucleotides, the CDR3 is TGCGCCAGCAGCGAAACTCTAGCGGGCACGGCCCACGAGCAGTACTTC.